This T cell receptor (beta chain) came from a study of tumor-infiltrating lymphocytes in oesophageal squamous cell carcinoma (dated by TCRdb to between 2015 and 2016). With regard to this clonotype: Its antigen remains undetermined. No base quality information exists; no much larger clone differs at one position.

V lost 6 bases and J lost 13 bases; the stretch between them is 19 bases long. The cysteine opens and the phenylalanine closes a CDR3 of 13 amino acids. The entry retains the CDR3 DNA only, 39 bases that are in frame from base 1. For CDR1 and CDR2, the germline V gene lists MNHNS and SASEGT. The library was prepared using PCR. The instrument was an Illumina HiSeq 2000. TCRdb's own reprocessing of the public reads used fastp at Q25 and MiXCR and kept productive beta chains. Each CDR3 protein appears once, grouped with its most common genes and DNA. The sample table holds 9,000 or so distinct CDR3 sequences, of which 66% were seen once. The ten largest clones capture about a third of the sample.

The receptor comes from a female donor with esophageal squamous cell carcinoma. Recombination joined TRBV6-1 with TRBJ2-1; 6 matching bases give a weak D call of TRBD2. The sequencing input was esophageal tumor tissue. The CDR3 is CASRNTVPGLQFF. The DNA reads as follows: TGTGCCAGCAGAAACACGGTCCCCGGACTACAGTTCTTC.